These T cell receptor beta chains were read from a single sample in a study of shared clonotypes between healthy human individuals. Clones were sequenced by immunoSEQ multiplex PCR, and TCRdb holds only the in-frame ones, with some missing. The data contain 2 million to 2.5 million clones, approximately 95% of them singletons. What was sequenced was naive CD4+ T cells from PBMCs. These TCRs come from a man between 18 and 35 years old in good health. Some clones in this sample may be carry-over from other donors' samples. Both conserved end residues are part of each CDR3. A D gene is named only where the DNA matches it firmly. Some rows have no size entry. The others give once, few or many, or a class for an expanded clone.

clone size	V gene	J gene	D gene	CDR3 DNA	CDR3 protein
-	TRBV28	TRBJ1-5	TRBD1	TGTGCCAGCAGTTCGGGACAGAGAAATCAGCCCCAGCATTTT	CASSSGQRNQPQHF
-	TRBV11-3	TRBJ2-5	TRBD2	TGTGCCAGCAGCTTAGGGCTAGCGGGAGTGGGGGAGACCCAGTACTTC	CASSLGLAGVGETQYF
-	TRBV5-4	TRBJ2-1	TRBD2	TGTGCCAGCAGCTTGGGCCTAGCGGGTACAAATGAGCAGTTCTTC	CASSLGLAGTNEQFF
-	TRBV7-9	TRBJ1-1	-	TGTGCCAGCAGCTTGACAGACCAAGGGGAAGCTTTCTTT	CASSLTDQGEAFF
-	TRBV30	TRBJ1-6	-	TGTGCCTGGAGTGTACTTGGATTGGGGAATTCACCCCTCCACTTT	CAWSVLGLGNSPLHF
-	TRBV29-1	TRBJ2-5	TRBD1	TGCAGCGTTCGATTGTGGGACAGGGGTGAGACCCAGTACTTC	CSVRLWDRGETQYF
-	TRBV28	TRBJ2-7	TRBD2	TGTGCCAGCAGTTCAGGGCAGGGACTAGCGGGAGGGCCGCCCTACGAGCAGTACTTC	CASSSGQGLAGGPPYEQYF
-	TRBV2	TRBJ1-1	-	TGTGCCATCGCGAAGGACGGATTCACTGAAGCTTTCTTT	CAIAKDGFTEAFF
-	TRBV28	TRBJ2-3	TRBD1	TGTGCCAGCAGTCTCGGACAGGGGGATTATCAGGCGCAGTATTTT	CASSLGQGDYQAQYF
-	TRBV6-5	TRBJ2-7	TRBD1	TGTGCCAGCAGTGCCAGGACAGGTGGTTACGAGCAGTACTTC	CASSARTGGYEQYF
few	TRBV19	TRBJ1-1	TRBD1	TGTGCCAGTAGTAGAAAACGACAGGGTAGCACTGAAGCTTTCTTT	CASSRKRQGSTEAFF
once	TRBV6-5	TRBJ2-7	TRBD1	TGTGCCAGCAGCTGGGGACAGGGCGGGGACGAGCAGTACTTC	CASSWGQGGDEQYF
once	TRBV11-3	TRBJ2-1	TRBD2	TGTGCCAGCAGCCCGAGGCCTAGCGGGAGGGCCAGTGAGCAGTTCTTC	CASSPRPSGRASEQFF
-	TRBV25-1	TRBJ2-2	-	TGTGCCAGCAGTGCGATCGGGGAGCTGTTTTTT	CASSAIGELFF
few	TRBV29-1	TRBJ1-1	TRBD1	TGCAGCGCCAGGGGGCTAAGCGGCACTGAAGCTTTCTTT	CSARGLSGTEAFF
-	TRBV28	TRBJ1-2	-	TGTGCCAGCATTCCTGGTTTCCACTATGGCTACACCTTC	CASIPGFHYGYTF
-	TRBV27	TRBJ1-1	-	TGTGCCAGCAGCTCCCCGCCTAGAACTGAAGCTTTCTTT	CASSSPPRTEAFF
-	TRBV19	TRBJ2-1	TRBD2	TGTGCCAGTAGTACCGGACTAGCGGAGAACAATGAGCAGTTCTTC	CASSTGLAENNEQFF
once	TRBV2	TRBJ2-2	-	TGTGCCAGCAGACAGACAGACCCTTGGGGGGAGCTGTTTTTT	CASRQTDPWGELFF
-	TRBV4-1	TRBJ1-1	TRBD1	TGCGCCAGCAGCCGGGACGCACAGGGGTTCACTGAAGCTTTCTTT	CASSRDAQGFTEAFF
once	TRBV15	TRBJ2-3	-	TGTGCCACCGGTCTGGCCCTGCACCAAAGCACAGATACGCAGTATTTT	CATGLALHQSTDTQYF
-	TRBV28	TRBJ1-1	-	TGTGCCAGCAGTTTACGGGGGGTAGGCTCTGAAGCTTTCTTT	CASSLRGVGSEAFF
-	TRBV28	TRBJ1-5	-	TGTGCCAGCATTTCGGAGGGCCAGCCCCAGCATTTT	CASISEGQPQHF
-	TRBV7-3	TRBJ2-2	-	TGTGCCAGCAGCCCGGGGGGCTCCACCGGGGAGCTGTTTTTT	CASSPGGSTGELFF
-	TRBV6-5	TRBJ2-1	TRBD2	TGTGCCAGCAGTCTCGGGAGGCCCTACAATGAGCAGTTCTTC	CASSLGRPYNEQFF
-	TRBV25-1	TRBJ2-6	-	TGTGCCAGCAGTTCGGCTCACAGGGCCGGCCCTGGGGCCAACGTCCTGACTTTC	CASSSAHRAGPGANVLTF
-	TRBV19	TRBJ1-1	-	TGTGCCAGTAGTATATCAAGTGTGGGGGCTTTCTTT	CASSISSVGAFF
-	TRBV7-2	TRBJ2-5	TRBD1	TGTGCCAGCAGCTTCGCAAGGACAGGGTCGGAGACCCAGTACTTC	CASSFARTGSETQYF
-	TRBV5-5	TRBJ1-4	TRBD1	TGTGCCAGCAGCCCGAACGACAGGGAGGAAGAAAAACTGTTTTTT	CASSPNDREEEKLFF
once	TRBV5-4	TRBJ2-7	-	TGTGCCAGCAGCCTGGGTGGGGGCGCCAGCTCCTACGAGCAGTACTTC	CASSLGGGASSYEQYF
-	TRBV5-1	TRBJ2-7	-	TGCGCCAGCAGAACGGGGGTAGGGTACGAGCAGTACTTC	CASRTGVGYEQYF
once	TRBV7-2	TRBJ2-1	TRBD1	TGTGCCAGCAGCTTAATCACAGGGGCAGGCAATGAGCAGTTCTTC	CASSLITGAGNEQFF